The sequence of this T cell receptor (beta chain) was determined in a study of shared clonotypes between healthy human individuals. V lost 2 bases to trimming and J lost 1 base, with 10 bases between them. Germline CDR1 is MNHEY and CDR2 is SVGAGI. The CDR3 runs 15 residues. Here immunoSEQ multiplex PCR was the method, and the copy in TCRdb shows in-frame clones only, minus some. The sample includes millions of clones, approximately 94% of them seen just once. The table lists this clone with a count of one. Other nucleotide sequences from this sample produce the same CDR3. The sequence derives from a man aged 18 to 30 in good health. This chain connects TRBV6-5 to TRBJ2-3; D ambiguous. Sample: naive CD4+ T cells sorted from blood. Noted subset: CD45RA+ positively selected. The CDR3 bases are TGTGCCAGCAGTTACCAAGGACCCGGCACAGATACGCAGTATTTT. Translating it yields CASSYQGPGTDTQYF.